The 32 T cell receptor beta chains listed next were all sequenced from one sample in a study of blood T cells in healthy people across ages. A second PCR, run for roughly 7 to 11 cycles, used a sample-barcoded 5' primer plus a J-beta primer mix. One entry per CDR3 protein, called by TCRdb with MiXCR from the 5' RACE reads. The table records over a million distinct CDR3 sequences, 40% to 55% of them present only once. The sample comprised blood. The receptors come from a woman aged 55-69 years in good health.

This sequence joins TRBV24-1 and TRBJ1-1, with TRBD1 matching 7 bases. After removal of 1 base from V and 4 bases from J, the junction contained 5 bases not matched to a gene. The CDR3 has 15 residues. Germline V gives CDR1 KGHDR, CDR2 SFDVKD. The CDR3 bases are TGTGCCACCAGTGATTTAAGGGGGCATGGCACTGAAGCTTTCTTT. As protein: CATSDLRGHGTEAFF.

In its sample, this clonotype was seen a few times. The gene calls are TRBV29-1 and TRBJ2-4, with D perhaps TRBD1 or TRBD2 (6 bases each). Trimming removed 5 bases at V and 5 bases at J, with 13 bases between. This CDR3 region has 13 residues. Germline V gives CDR1 SQVTM, CDR2 ANQGSEA. DNA for the CDR3: TGCAGCGTTTCCTGGGGGGCCCAAAACATTCAGTACTTC. Residues: CSVSWGAQNIQYF.

V and J are TRBV6-5 and TRBJ2-1; TRBD2 matches 7 bases. Trimming at V came to 0 bases and at J to 3 bases, leaving 5 bases not matched to a gene. The CDR3 totals 16 residues. CDR1 and CDR2 from the germline V gene are MNHEY and SVGAGI. The CDR3, as DNA: TGTGCCAGCAGTTACTCCCCTAGCGGCCTCTACAATGAGCAGTTCTTC. Protein product: CASSYSPSGLYNEQFF.

This chain links TRBV5-1 with TRBJ2-5; D remains unclear. This CDR3 region has 13 residues. Trimming took 6 bases from V and 13 from J, leaving 22 bases between them. CDR1 and CDR2 (germline): SGHRS, YFSETQ. Here the CDR3 reads CASKFQIRRKRYF. Written as DNA, the CDR3 is TGCGCCAGCAAATTCCAAATCCGCAGGAAGAGGTACTTC.

This clonotype has only a few counts. The V call is TRBV29-1, the J call TRBJ2-1; D call uncertain. CDR3 length: 11 amino acids. Germline V gene sequence: CDR1 SQVTM, CDR2 ANQGSEA. Trimming removed 4 bases at V and 8 bases at J, with 9 bases between. The CDR3 sequence: CSVGKLDEQFF. The CDR3 DNA reads TGCAGCGTTGGTAAGCTGGATGAGCAGTTCTTC.

This clonotype was seen a handful of times. J is TRBJ2-5 and V is TRBV7-8; 7 bases are shared with TRBD2. The V segment lost 3 bases and the J segment 2 bases; nucleotides outside the gene matches: 9. Looked up from germline, CDR1 is SGHVS and CDR2 is FQNEAQ. CDR3 length: 16 amino acids. The CDR3 loop reads CASSFKRLAWQETQYF. DNA of the CDR3: TGTGCCAGCAGCTTCAAACGACTAGCCTGGCAAGAGACCCAGTACTTC.

A few counts support this clonotype. V and J are TRBV6-5 and TRBJ2-5; 7 bases line up with TRBD2. The J segment lost 1 base and the V segment lost 2 bases, leaving 10 bases of the junction unmatched. CDR1 and CDR2 from the germline V gene are MNHEY and SVGAGI. CDR3 length equals 17 residues. CDR3 in amino acids: CASSYGLLGTIQETQYF. The CDR3 bases are TGTGCCAGCAGTTACGGGCTTTTGGGGACTATCCAAGAGACCCAGTACTTC.

The V gene is TRBV6-4, the J gene TRBJ2-7; the match to TRBD2 covers 9 bases. In germline, CDR1 is MRHNA, CDR2 SNTAGT. The CDR3 runs 19 residues. J was trimmed by 2 bases and V by 7 bases; bases with no gene match: 21. This chain's CDR3 is CASIVARPSGKWITYEQYF. In DNA, the CDR3 is TGTGCCAGCATAGTCGCTAGGCCTAGCGGGAAGTGGATCACCTACGAGCAGTACTTC.

The V call is TRBV9, the J call TRBJ2-1; 10 bases match TRBD2. The CDR3 is 16 amino acids. CDR1 is SGDLS, CDR2 YYNGEE, per germline. The V segment lost 0 bases and the J segment 7 bases; nucleotides outside the gene matches: 7. CDR3 protein: CASSVASGSGGNEQFF. The DNA of the CDR3 is TGTGCCAGCAGCGTAGCTAGCGGGAGTGGTGGGAATGAGCAGTTCTTC.

The chain has TRBV20-1 and TRBJ2-5, with D possibly TRBD2 on 6 matching bases. Germline V gene lookup returns CDR1 DFQATT and CDR2 SNEGSKA (reference sequence). V was shortened by 1 base and J by 4 bases, with 16 bases between the two germline ends. The CDR3 consists of 15 residues. CDR3: CSARASAAGRETQYF. CDR3 nucleotides: TGCAGTGCTAGAGCGAGTGCAGCGGGTCGAGAGACCCAGTACTTC.

This clonotype was recorded a few times. The chain carries TRBV10-3 and TRBJ2-1; 11 bases match TRBD2. The germline V gene has CDR1 ENHRY and CDR2 SYGVKD. Unmatched junction bases numbered 8, after V lost 6 bases and J lost 1 base. The CDR3 is 17 residues long. DNA of the CDR3: TGTGCCATCAGCGGGACTAGCGGAGACCAGTCCTACAATGAGCAGTTCTTC. Its protein is CAISGTSGDQSYNEQFF.

The chain links TRBV20-1 to TRBJ2-1, with 10 bases aligning to TRBD2. Germline CDR1 reads DFQATT; CDR2 reads SNEGSKA (reference sequence). This CDR3 contains 14 residues. The CDR3 loop reads CSGRKAGGYNEQFF. In nucleotides, the CDR3 is TGCTCCGGACGTAAAGCGGGAGGGTACAATGAGCAGTTCTTC.

The genes are TRBV15 and TRBJ2-1; 9 positions match TRBD2. Losses at the gene ends were 5 bases for V and 8 bases for J; bases not matched to a gene: 13. The CDR3 sequence is 16 residues long. Germline V gene sequence: CDR1 LNHNV, CDR2 YYDKDF (reference sequence). DNA for the CDR3: TGTGCCACCAGCCTAGGCCCGGGACTAGCAGCCCATGAGCAGTTCTTC. Its translation is CATSLGPGLAAHEQFF.

J is TRBJ2-1 and V is TRBV27, with D possibly TRBD1 on 6 matching bases. CDR3 length: 19 amino acids. Deletions cut 6 bases from V and 0 bases from J, with 24 bases between. CDR1 is MNHEY, CDR2 SMNVEV, per germline (reference sequence). CDR3 nucleotides: TGTGCCAGCAGATTGGCCGGGACATCGAGACTGAGCTCCTACAATGAGCAGTTCTTC. Protein sequence: CASRLAGTSRLSSYNEQFF.

The chain has TRBV6-5 and TRBJ2-7, with D perhaps TRBD1 (6 bases). This CDR3 is built from 13 residues. Looked up from germline, CDR1 is MNHEY and CDR2 is SVGAGI. V lost 6 bases and J lost 1, with 10 bases in between. CDR3 nucleotide sequence: TGTGCCAGCAGACGACAGGCGTCCTACGAGCAGTACTTC. Amino acid sequence: CASRRQASYEQYF.

J is TRBJ2-7 and V is TRBV27; 7 bases line up with TRBD1. In germline, CDR1 is MNHEY, CDR2 SMNVEV (reference sequence). V lost 4 bases and J lost 5; bases outside the gene matches: 8. There are 14 residues in the CDR3. The CDR3 DNA reads as TGTGCCAGCAGTTGGTTCACAGGGGCCCACGAGCAGTACTTC. Its translation: CASSWFTGAHEQYF.

This clonotype has a count of ten or more. This chain's CDR3 is CASSLTSGDSYEQYF. The CDR3 DNA sequence: TGTGCCAGCAGTCTGACTAGCGGGGACTCCTACGAGCAGTACTTC. V usage is TRBV27 and J usage is TRBJ2-7; 11 nucleotides agree with TRBD2. J gave up 0 bases and V 5 bases, and 3 bases lay outside the gene matches. Germline lookup yields CDR1 MNHEY and CDR2 SMNVEV (reference sequence). This CDR3 is built from 15 residues.

The chain couples TRBV2 to TRBJ2-1, with 7 nucleotides matching TRBD1. The CDR3 has 14 residues. V shed 6 bases, J shed 9 bases, and the junction held 11 bases outside the gene matches. CDR1 and CDR2 (germline): SNHLY, FYNNEI. CDR3 sequence (DNA): TGTGCCAGCAGAATGCCATCCTGGGACAGTGAGCAGTTCTTC. Its translation is CASRMPSWDSEQFF.

The J gene is TRBJ2-5, the V gene TRBV20-1, with a weak D call TRBD1 (6 bases). Germline V gene lookup returns CDR1 DFQATT and CDR2 SNEGSKA (reference sequence). The CDR3 has 16 amino acids. Trimming left V 1 base short and J 4 bases short, with 19 bases between. The CDR3 nucleotides read TGCAGTGCTAGAGGTGTGGCAGGGGACGGAGGAGAGACCCAGTACTTC. The encoded protein is CSARGVAGDGGETQYF.

This chain joins TRBV5-1 and TRBJ2-5; no clear D. The end of the DNA aligns better with TRBJ2-7, so the J call may be wrong. Germline V lookup: CDR1 SGHRS, CDR2 YFSETQ. There are 14 residues in the CDR3. In nucleotides, the CDR3 is TGCGCCAGCAGCTTTTCCGAGACACTTTACGAGCAGTACTTC. This codes for CASSFSETLYEQYF.

The table lists this clonotype with a count of one. The rearrangement uses TRBV2 and TRBJ2-4; TRBD2 matches at 8 bases. Germline values: CDR1 SNHLY, CDR2 FYNNEI. The CDR3 extends over 15 amino acids. Germline trimming cut 4 bases from V and 4 bases from J; bases unmatched to any gene: 6. The chain's CDR3 is CASSVTSGPKNIQYF. CDR3 DNA sequence: TGTGCCAGCAGTGTAACTAGCGGCCCAAAAAACATTCAGTACTTC.

The chain uses TRBV20-1 and TRBJ1-2, with TRBD1 matching 9 bases. Germline V CDR1 and CDR2: DFQATT, SNEGSKA (reference sequence). The CDR3 runs 14 residues. With V trimmed by 6 bases and J by 3 bases, 8 bases remained unmatched. The CDR3 protein is CSALTGGVDYGYTF. The CDR3 DNA is TGCAGTGCATTGACAGGGGGGGTAGACTATGGCTACACCTTC.

This rearrangement joins TRBV9 to TRBJ2-7; unclear D gene. CDR3 length equals 13 residues. The germline V gene encodes CDR1 SGDLS and CDR2 YYNGEE. Trimming left V 4 bases short and J 3 bases short, with 11 bases between. CDR3 residues: CASSPSQSYEQYF. The CDR3 DNA is TGTGCCAGCAGCCCCTCACAAAGCTACGAGCAGTACTTC.

For this clonotype: The CDR3 ends on some other residue instead of the conserved phenylalanine or tryptophan, so this is likely a read error. The V and J genes are TRBV27 and TRBJ2-7; 8 bases align to TRBD2. Looked up from germline, CDR1 is MNHEY and CDR2 is SMNVEV (reference sequence). The CDR3 loop spans 14 amino acids. V dropped 4 bases and J dropped 0; count of bases not matched to a gene: 2. This CDR3 is CASSSSGSSYEQYL. CDR3 bases: TGTGCCAGCAGTTCAAGCGGGAGCTCCTACGAGCAGTACTTG.

This clonotype occurred a few times. CDR3 loop: CASSVTGSNYGYTF. In DNA form, the CDR3 reads TGTGCCAGCAGCGTGACAGGGTCTAACTATGGCTACACCTTC. The chain links TRBV9 to TRBJ1-2; 7 positions agree with TRBD1. Germline CDR1 reads SGDLS; CDR2 reads YYNGEE. The CDR3 length is 14 residues. V lost 2 bases and J lost 0; bases outside the gene matches: 1. The complete variable domain, with remaining parts taken from reference TRBV9 and TRBJ1-2, reads DSGVTQTPKHLITATGQRVTLRCSPRSGDLSVYWYQQSLDQGLQFLIQYYNGEERAKGNILERFSAQQFPDLHSELNLSSLELGDSALYFCASSVTGSNYGYTFGSGTRLTVV.

Comment on this clonotype: A much bigger clone sits one base away, suggesting this may be a read error. This sequence joins TRBV29-1 and TRBJ2-5; the D is unclear. Deletions cut 8 bases from V and 2 bases from J, with 9 bases between. The CDR3 covers 11 residues. Germline loops: CDR1 SQVTM, CDR2 ANQGSEA. The CDR3 DNA is TGCAGCATATTCCTTCAAGAGACCCAGTACTTC. The encoded protein is CSIFLQETQYF.

In this sample, this clonotype turned up a few times. The chain joins TRBV7-9 to TRBJ2-3; 7 positions agree with TRBD1. This CDR3 region has 16 residues. Germline V lookup: CDR1 SEHNR, CDR2 FQNEAQ (reference sequence). The V gene end was trimmed by 5 bases and the J gene end by 5 bases; junction bases not matched to a gene: 13. Here the CDR3 reads CASSPRQGNRGDTQYF. In DNA, the CDR3 is TGTGCCAGCAGCCCCAGACAGGGAAACCGTGGAGATACGCAGTATTTT.

The J gene is TRBJ2-5, the V gene TRBV29-1; 7 bases are shared with TRBD2. In germline, CDR1 is SQVTM, CDR2 ANQGSEA. Germline trimming cut 4 bases from V and 2 bases from J; bases unmatched to any gene: 7. The CDR3 runs to 14 residues. CDR3 residues: CSVGTRLAQETQYF. For the CDR3, the DNA is TGCAGCGTTGGGACTAGACTAGCTCAAGAGACCCAGTACTTC. Using reference TRBV29-1 and TRBJ2-5 for the parts outside the CDR3, the full variable domain is SAVISQKPSRDICQRGTSLTIQCQVDSQVTMMFWYRQQPGQSLTLIATANQGSEATYESGFVIDKFPISRPNLTFSTLTVSNMSPEDSSIYLCSVGTRLAQETQYFGPGTRLLVL.

V usage is TRBV9 and J usage is TRBJ2-1; D is ambiguous. The CDR3 spans 13 residues. V shed 2 bases and J shed 4 bases, with 7 bases lying between them. CDR1 and CDR2 (germline): SGDLS, YYNGEE. The CDR3 sequence: CASSVSLYNEQFF. The CDR3 nucleotides read TGTGCCAGCAGCGTCTCTCTGTACAATGAGCAGTTCTTC.

This clonotype was counted only a few times. J is TRBJ1-2 and V is TRBV9; no clear D gene. The CDR3 extends over 18 amino acids. In germline, CDR1 is SGDLS, CDR2 YYNGEE. Trimming shortened V by 3 bases and J by 2 bases, and 23 bases separated the two germline ends. The CDR3, as DNA: TGTGCCAGCAGCGCGTACAGTTGGTCGGGCTCTGGGAACTATGGCTACACCTTC. Protein sequence: CASSAYSWSGSGNYGYTF.

The sample holds one count of this clonotype. The chain carries TRBV7-8 and TRBJ1-1, with D tentatively TRBD1 (5 bases). CDR1 SGHVS and CDR2 FQNEAQ come from the germline V gene. CDR3 size: 14 residues. V lost 3 bases to trimming and J lost 1 base, with 9 bases between them. Written as DNA, the CDR3 is TGTGCCAGCAGCTTCAATCAGGGGAACACTGAAGCTTTCTTT. Its protein product is CASSFNQGNTEAFF.

This clonotype came up once. The J gene is TRBJ2-1, the V gene TRBV7-9; 9 bases fit TRBD2. The CDR3 totals 16 residues. Unmatched junction bases numbered 6, after V lost 2 bases and J lost 4 bases. Germline assignment: CDR1 SEHNR and CDR2 FQNEAQ (reference sequence). The CDR3 DNA is TGTGCCAGCAGCTTAATCGGCGGGAGGGCTTACAATGAGCAGTTCTTC. It encodes CASSLIGGRAYNEQFF.